The 10 T cell receptor beta chains presented below share a single source sample, sequenced in a study of tumor-infiltrating lymphocytes in primary liver carcinoma. Total RNA amounting to 500 ng was the source from which TCR beta cDNA was made with a constant-region primer. Library construction for TCR beta comprised three nested multiplex PCR rounds performed with slightly modified ARM-PCR. Researchers ran the first two PCR rounds for roughly 11 cycles each with TRBV1-TRBV30 forward primers and a C-beta reverse primer. Via MiXCR, TCRdb re-called the multiplex PCR reads, giving one row per CDR3 protein. Of 40,000 to 50,000 distinct CDR3 sequences in the sample, about 80% were seen once. Investigators took RNA and DNA out together from 20-30 mg of unsorted bulk tissue. The sample was liver tumor tissue from sampling region 3. Subset of the sample: tumor region T3, left-lateral pole. These receptors were collected from a man between 40 and 49 years old with primary liver carcinoma and hepatitis B virus infection.

This clonotype has only a few counts. CDR3 residues: CASSDGRAVEQYF. In DNA form, the CDR3 reads TGTGCCAGCAGTGACGGGAGGGCTGTCGAGCAGTACTTC. V gene TRBV2 combines with J gene TRBJ2-7, with 8 positions matching TRBD2. With 3 bases clipped from V and 6 bases from J, the junction kept 4 bases outside the gene matches. The CDR3 extends over 13 amino acids. Germline V lookup: CDR1 SNHLY, CDR2 FYNNEI. Looking up the rest from reference TRBV2 and TRBJ2-7 gives the full variable domain: EPEVTQTPSHQVTQMGQEVILRCVPISNHLYFYWYRQILGQKVEFLVSFYNNEISEKSEIFDDQFSVERPDGSNFTLKIRSTKLEDSAMYFCASSDGRAVEQYFGPGTRLTVT.

About this clonotype itself: A read error may produce the germline difference seen at one junction end. The chain recombines TRBV29-1 with TRBJ2-4, with 7 bases that match TRBD1. Germline V gene sequence: CDR1 SQVTM, CDR2 ANQGSEA. The CDR3 is 13 residues long. In nucleotides, the CDR3 is TGCAACGTTCTTGGGACAGCCAAAAACAATCAGTACTTC. Amino acid sequence: CNVLGTAKNNQYF. Based on the CDR3 plus reference TRBV29-1 and TRBJ2-4, the full variable domain is SAVISQKPSRDICQRGTSLTIQCQVDSQVTMMFWYRQQPGQSLTLIATANQGSEATYESGFVIDKFPISRPNLTFSTLTVSNMSPEDSSIYLCNVLGTAKNNQYFGAGTRLSVL.

On this clonotype itself: In this CDR3 the conserved last residue, phenylalanine or tryptophan, is missing, so a read error is likely. The limits of the CDR3 on the DNA are not certain, so only TCRdb's listed CDR3 is given. The V gene is TRBV6-5, the J gene TRBJ1-1. The CDR3 spans 14 residues, counting both ends. Germline assignment: CDR1 MNHEY and CDR2 SVGAGI. The CDR3 protein is CASSYEGSNIEASL.

Regarding this clonotype: Just one base apart from a much larger clone, this may be a read error. The rearrangement links TRBV5-1 to TRBJ2-3, with 8 bases matching TRBD2. The germline gives CDR1 SGHRS, CDR2 YFSETQ. The CDR3 is 16 residues long. After removal of 9 bases from V and 4 bases from J, the junction contained 16 bases not matched to a gene. The CDR3 protein is CANSPNSGTPADTQYF. The CDR3 region has the DNA TGCGCCAACTCGCCAAATAGCGGGACCCCAGCAGATACGCAGTATTTT.

CDR3 residues: CASSLRGGSREEQYF. The CDR3 nucleotides read TGTGCCAGCAGTTTAAGGGGGGGCTCGAGGGAAGAGCAGTACTTC. The chain is built from TRBV28 and TRBJ2-7; weak D call: TRBD2 (7 bases). V lost 2 bases and J lost 7, with 18 bases in between. Germline V gene sequence: CDR1 MDHEN, CDR2 SYDVKM. This CDR3 is built from 15 residues. The variable domain in full, with the rest retrieved from reference TRBV28 and TRBJ2-7, is DVKVTQSSRYLVKRTGEKVFLECVQDMDHENMFWYRQDPGLGLRLIYFSYDVKMKEKGDIPEGYSVSREKKERFSLILESASTNQTSMYLCASSLRGGSREEQYFGPGTRLTVT.

This clonotype counts as medium-sized. This chain uses TRBV11-3 with TRBJ2-2; no clear D. CDR3 size: 12 residues. Per germline, CDR1 SGHNT and CDR2 YENEEA. The V gene lost 5 bases and the J gene lost 7 bases, with 8 bases spanning the gap. In DNA form, the CDR3 reads TGTGCCAGCAGCCCTTACGGCGGGGAGCTGTTTTTT. This sequence encodes CASSPYGGELFF. The entire variable domain, with the rest obtained from reference TRBV11-3 and TRBJ2-2, is as follows: EAGVVQSPRYKIIEKKQPVAFWCNPISGHNTLYWYLQNLGQGPELLIRYENEEAVDDSQLPKDRFSAERLKGVDSTLKIQPAELGDSAVYLCASSPYGGELFFGEGSRLTVL.

This chain links TRBV6-6 with TRBJ1-6; D is possibly TRBD1 (5 bases). This CDR3 comprises 13 residues. The V end was cut by 5 bases, the J end by 9 bases, with 11 bases between. CDR1 is MNHNY, CDR2 SVGAGI, per germline (reference sequence). CDR3 sequence reads: CASSAGDGSPLHF. In nucleotides, the CDR3 is TGTGCCAGCAGTGCGGGGGACGGTTCACCCCTCCACTTT.

As concerns this clonotype: This sequence may be a read error, since a much larger clone differs from it by one base. The V call is TRBV7-9, the J call TRBJ2-2, with 7 bases that match TRBD1. The CDR3 is made up of 15 amino acids. The germline V gene has CDR1 SEHNR and CDR2 FQNEAQ (reference sequence). CDR3 residues: CAASPGQLDTGDLFF. The CDR3 DNA follows: TGTGCCGCGTCCCCGGGACAGTTGGACACCGGGGACCTGTTTTTT.

In regard to this clonotype: At one end, the junction sequence differs from germline, possibly due to a read error. The chain uses TRBV11-2 and TRBJ1-2; 7 bases are shared with TRBD1. Germline V gene sequence: CDR1 SGHAT, CDR2 FQNNGV. The length of the CDR3 is 14 residues. The CDR3 DNA is TGTGCCAGTTGCCCAGCCGACAGGGACTATGGCCACACCTTC. Residues: CASCPADRDYGHTF.

This clonotype is medium-sized within its sample. The rearrangement uses TRBV6-5 and TRBJ1-5; weak D call: TRBD1 (5 bases). V lost 4 bases and J 7 bases, leaving 14 bases between the germline ends. CDR3 length: 14 amino acids. Germline CDR1 and CDR2: MNHEY and SVGAGI. The CDR3 loop is CASSFSGKEQPQHF. The CDR3 DNA follows: TGTGCCAGCAGTTTTTCAGGGAAGGAGCAGCCCCAGCATTTT.